Listed below are T cell receptor beta chains from one sample, sequenced in a study of shared clonotypes between healthy human individuals. Assay: immunoSEQ multiplex PCR; the TCRdb copy retains only in-frame clones and omits some. The table lists under 2,000,000 clones, just under 95% of them singletons. The sequenced sample was naive CD8+ T cells sorted from blood. The receptors stem from a man aged 18-30 years in good health. The CDR3 runs from the conserved cysteine through the conserved F or W. D genes are given only for firm matches. The listing skips clone size in some rows; elsewhere it reads once, few, many or a size class.

clone_size,v_call,d_call,j_call,cdr3_aa,cdr3_nt
.,TRBV19,.,TRBJ1-1,CASSSGQRTEAFF,TGTGCCAGTAGTAGCGGACAGCGTACTGAAGCTTTCTTT
.,TRBV7-9,.,TRBJ1-1,CASSPSGAGMNTEAFF,TGTGCCAGCAGCCCCTCCGGGGCAGGGATGAACACTGAAGCTTTCTTT
.,TRBV29-1,.,TRBJ2-1,CSVVEDNEQFF,TGCAGCGTTGTTGAGGACAATGAGCAGTTCTTC
.,TRBV5-8,TRBD1,TRBJ2-2,CASRLTGGNPGELFF,TGTGCCAGCAGGCTGACAGGGGGCAACCCCGGGGAGCTGTTTTTT
once,TRBV28,TRBD1,TRBJ2-7,CASSLDRQGPYF,TGTGCCAGCAGTTTAGACCGACAGGGCCCGTACTTC
.,TRBV28,TRBD2,TRBJ2-7,CASSPPGLAGLYEQYF,TGTGCCAGCAGTCCACCGGGACTAGCGGGGCTCTACGAGCAGTACTTC
.,TRBV6-5,.,TRBJ2-2,CASRLNTGELFF,TGTGCCAGCAGACTGAACACCGGGGAGCTGTTTTTT
.,TRBV6-1,TRBD1,TRBJ1-1,CASLQGARTEAFF,TGTGCCAGCCTACAGGGGGCGCGCACTGAAGCTTTCTTT
.,TRBV30,TRBD1,TRBJ1-2,CAWHRGLYGYTF,TGTGCCTGGCACAGGGGGCTGTATGGCTACACCTTC
.,TRBV7-2,TRBD1,TRBJ1-1,CASSDDRVEAFF,TGTGCCAGCAGCGACGACAGGGTGGAAGCTTTCTTT
.,TRBV13,.,TRBJ1-1,CASSLDGPPGNTEAFF,TGTGCCAGCAGCTTAGATGGACCCCCCGGGAACACTGAAGCTTTCTTT
.,TRBV7-9,TRBD1,TRBJ2-3,CASNPLQGAETDTQYF,TGTGCCAGCAACCCCCTACAGGGGGCAGAGACAGATACGCAGTATTTT
.,TRBV27,TRBD2,TRBJ2-1,CASSLGLAIVEQFF,TGTGCCAGCAGCCTCGGACTAGCGATCGTTGAGCAGTTCTTC